This TCR beta chain stems from a study of beta chain features in type 1 diabetes. Overall study context: Patients were similar to healthy donors in age and gender (as well as in cell yields). Sorted cell examination encompassed over 90,000,000 cells across all samples. The study, taken as a whole, reports: No resolution was reached here on whether HLA type influences TCRB rearrangement. Moderate yet significant TCRB CDR3 shortening was seen in Type 1 diabetes patients in all four CD4+ subsets.

This CDR3 has 19 amino acids. J lost 3 bases, V lost 6 bases, and 22 bases had no gene match. Every bit of the isolated RNA underwent reverse transcription, so sequencing read expressed TCRB transcripts. The data were produced by immunoSEQ multiplex PCR, yet TCRdb's version contains in-frame clones alone and is incomplete. This table holds 40,000 to 55,000 clones, approximately 44% found once. As for this clone: Antigen specificity is unknown.

The chain joins TRBV23-1 to TRBJ1-1; 7 bases agree with TRBD1. TRBV23-1 is an open reading frame, and its role is uncertain. The sequence was obtained from a man aged 25 to 40 with type 1 diabetes. Sequencing input: stem cell memory CD4+ T cells from blood. The CDR3 spells CASSRPFAGGRITDTEAFF. In nucleotides, the CDR3 is TGCGCCAGCAGCCGACCCTTCGCAGGGGGGCGCATTACGGACACTGAAGCTTTCTTT.